The clone carrying this TCR beta chain was detected a few times. CDR1 and CDR2 from the germline V gene are MNHEY and SVGAGI. V dropped 4 bases and J dropped 7 bases, with 8 bases sitting between them. This CDR3 is built from 11 residues. The whole isolated RNA underwent reverse transcription, so sequencing captured expressed TCRB transcripts. TCRdb's copy holds only in-frame clones and misses some; the assay was immunoSEQ multiplex PCR. The sample has about 620,000 clones, around 16% seen once. The sample comes from a study of beta chain features in type 1 diabetes. The material sequenced was naive CD4+ T cells from blood. The V and J genes are TRBV6-5 and TRBJ2-7, with D uncertain. The receptor was isolated from a man in his late teens or twenties in good health. The CDR3, as DNA: TGTGCCAGCAGTTCAGTTAGGGAGCAGTACTTC. As protein: CASSSVREQYF.